Listed below are T cell receptor beta chains from one sample, sequenced in a study of regulatory T cells in long-lasting Graves disease. TCRdb reprocessed the multiplex PCR reads with MiXCR, giving one entry per CDR3 protein. This table has fewer than 650,000 distinct CDR3 sequences, roughly 15% appearing once. The same data also went into a second study, on T cells in Graves' hyperthyroidism and ophthalmopathy.

The sequences come from peripheral blood mononuclear cells (PBMCs), collected at new diagnosis, from a patient treated with antithyroid drugs. All receptors come from a woman in her 30s with Graves disease. The CDR3 runs from the conserved cysteine through the conserved F or W. D genes are given only for firm matches. The size field is filled for only some rows; it gives once, few, many or a size class.

size,J,V,D,CDR3,DNA
.,TRBJ2-7,TRBV28,TRBD1,CASVSGDSSYEQYF,TGTGCCAGCGTCTCAGGGGACAGTTCCTACGAGCAGTACTTC
.,TRBJ1-2,TRBV27,.,CASSLKSQGGGYTF,TGTGCCAGCAGTTTAAAGTCACAGGGCGGGGGCTACACCTTC
.,TRBJ2-4,TRBV6-1,.,CASSVPGVNIQYF,TGTGCCAGCAGTGTACCAGGGGTGAACATTCAGTACTTC
few,TRBJ2-3,TRBV28,.,CASSLGGGPDTQYF,TGTGCCAGCAGTTTGGGGGGGGGGCCAGATACGCAGTATTTT
.,TRBJ2-2,TRBV30,TRBD1,CAWSGTAALGELFF,TGTGCCTGGTCCGGGACAGCCGCCCTCGGGGAGCTGTTTTTT
many,TRBJ2-1,TRBV28,TRBD1,CASSLRGREQFF,TGTGCCAGCAGTCTCAGGGGGCGAGAGCAGTTCTTC
many,TRBJ2-1,TRBV29-1,TRBD2,CSGLPGLQVNEQFF,TGCAGCGGACTACCGGGACTACAGGTGAATGAGCAGTTCTTC
few,TRBJ2-3,TRBV27,.,CASRDWENTQYF,TGTGCCAGCAGGGATTGGGAGAATACGCAGTATTTT
.,TRBJ1-5,TRBV20-1,.,CSATPNNQPQHF,TGCAGTGCTACCCCCAACAATCAGCCCCAGCATTTT
few,TRBJ1-5,TRBV30,TRBD1,CAWSVPGRGSNQPQHF,TGTGCCTGGAGTGTACCCGGCAGGGGGTCAAATCAGCCCCAGCATTTT
.,TRBJ2-1,TRBV24-1,.,CATSDLPRTAPKDEQFF,TGTGCCACCAGTGATTTGCCTCGGACAGCCCCCAAGGATGAGCAGTTCTTC
few,TRBJ2-7,TRBV15,.,CATSKGKVYEQYF,TGTGCCACCAGCAAGGGCAAGGTCTACGAGCAGTACTTC
many,TRBJ1-4,TRBV30,.,CAWSSEGRLFF,TGTGCCTGGAGTAGTGAGGGACGACTGTTTTTT
.,TRBJ2-1,TRBV20-1,TRBD2,CSAPTRLAGVGNEQFF,TGCAGTGCTCCTACCAGACTAGCGGGAGTTGGGAATGAGCAGTTCTTC